These T cell receptor beta chains were read from a single sample in a study of shared clonotypes between healthy human individuals. Here immunoSEQ multiplex PCR was the method, and the copy in TCRdb shows in-frame clones only, minus some. The sample lists some 1,100,000 clones, more than 75% occurring once. The sample consisted of memory CD4+ T cells from PBMCs. Receptor source: a man between 18 and 35 years old in good health. Some clones in this sample may be carry-over from other donors' samples. Each CDR3 is given with its conserved first and last residue. The D gene is left open where the match is weak. Rows give clone size only sometimes, using once, few, many, or a class for an expanded clone.

d_call	v_call	j_call	clone_size	cdr3_length	cdr3_nt	cdr3_aa
.	TRBV4-1	TRBJ1-5	.	17	TGCGCCAGCAGCCAAGAAGGCGGAGGGAATAGCAATCAGCCCCAGCATTTT	CASSQEGGGNSNQPQHF
.	TRBV19	TRBJ2-3	once	14	TGTGCCAGTAGATGGCGAACAGGCACAGATACGCAGTATTTT	CASRWRTGTDTQYF
.	TRBV28	TRBJ2-3	.	16	TGTGCCAGCAGCCCGCCCTGGCAGGCGATCACAGATACGCAGTATTTT	CASSPPWQAITDTQYF
TRBD1	TRBV11-3	TRBJ2-1	few	17	TGTGCCAGCAGCTTGAATTTTGGGACAGGGGAGGTCCGTGAGCAGTTCTTC	CASSLNFGTGEVREQFF
TRBD1	TRBV2	TRBJ2-3	.	15	TGTGCCAGCAATTCCTGGGGACAGCACACAGATACGCAGTATTTT	CASNSWGQHTDTQYF
.	TRBV6-5	TRBJ2-1	.	15	TGTGCCAGCAGCGATCACAGGGCTGAACGGCATGAGCAGTTCTTC	CASSDHRAERHEQFF
.	TRBV9	TRBJ2-5	once	13	TGTGCCAGCAGCGTTAGGGGGGCCGAGACCCAGTACTTC	CASSVRGAETQYF
TRBD2	TRBV11-2	TRBJ2-7	.	14	TGTGCCAGCAGCATGGGACTAGCGGGGCGTGAGCAGTACTTC	CASSMGLAGREQYF
.	TRBV5-1	TRBJ2-7	.	11	TGCGCCAGCAGCTTAAATTACGAGCAGTACTTC	CASSLNYEQYF
.	TRBV5-1	TRBJ2-7	.	13	TGCGCCAGCAGCTTGACATCTTACTACGAGCAGTACTTC	CASSLTSYYEQYF
.	TRBV6-5	TRBJ1-1	.	13	TGTGCCAGCAGTTACTCGACTGGGAGGAAAGCTTTCTTT	CASSYSTGRKAFF
.	TRBV7-9	TRBJ2-7	.	14	TGTGCCAGCAGCTCCCCGGGACTGGGTAACGAGCAGTACTTC	CASSSPGLGNEQYF
.	TRBV28	TRBJ1-1	few	12	TGTGCCAGCATCGAACGGGGCACTGAAGCTTTCTTT	CASIERGTEAFF